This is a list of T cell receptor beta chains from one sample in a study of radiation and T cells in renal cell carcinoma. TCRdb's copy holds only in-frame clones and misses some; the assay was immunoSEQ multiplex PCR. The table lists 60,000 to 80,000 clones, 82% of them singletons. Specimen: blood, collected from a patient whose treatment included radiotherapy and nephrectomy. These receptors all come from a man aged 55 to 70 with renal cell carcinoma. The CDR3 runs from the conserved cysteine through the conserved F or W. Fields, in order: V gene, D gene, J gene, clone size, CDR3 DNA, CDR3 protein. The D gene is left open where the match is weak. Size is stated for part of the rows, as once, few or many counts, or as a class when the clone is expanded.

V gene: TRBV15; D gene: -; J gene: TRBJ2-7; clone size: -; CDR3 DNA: TGTGCCACCAGCAGAGATCGGGGCGGGAAGGTCGAGCAGTACTTC; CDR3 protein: CATSRDRGGKVEQYF
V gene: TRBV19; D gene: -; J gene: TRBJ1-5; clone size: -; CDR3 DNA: TGTGCCACCCGCCCGGGGGGCCAAGGACAGCCCCAGCATTTT; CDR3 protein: CATRPGGQGQPQHF
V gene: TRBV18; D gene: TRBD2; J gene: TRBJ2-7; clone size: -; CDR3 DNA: TGTGCCAGCTCACCTGGGACTAGCGACCGCGAGCAGTACTTC; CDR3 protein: CASSPGTSDREQYF
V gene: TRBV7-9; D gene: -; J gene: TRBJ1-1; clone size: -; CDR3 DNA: TGTGCCAGCAGCTTGGTACGGGGGATGAACACTGAAGCTTTCTTT; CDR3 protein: CASSLVRGMNTEAFF
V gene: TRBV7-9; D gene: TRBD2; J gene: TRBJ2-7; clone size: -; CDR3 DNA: TGTGCCAGCAGCTTACGGTCAAGCGGGATCGCCGACGAGCAGTACTTC; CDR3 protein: CASSLRSSGIADEQYF
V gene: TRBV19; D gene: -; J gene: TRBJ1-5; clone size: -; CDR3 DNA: TGTGCCAGTAGGGGGGACTTCGGGGTTGGCAATCAGCCCCAGCATTTT; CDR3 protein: CASRGDFGVGNQPQHF
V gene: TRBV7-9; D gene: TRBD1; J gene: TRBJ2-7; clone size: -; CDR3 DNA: TGTGCCAGCAGCCGCGGACAGGAGGCCAGGGAGCAGTACTTC; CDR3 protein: CASSRGQEAREQYF
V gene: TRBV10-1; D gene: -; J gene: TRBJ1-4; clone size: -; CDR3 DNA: TGCGCCAGCAGTGAGGGGACCCGCAGAGAAAAACTGTTTTTT; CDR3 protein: CASSEGTRREKLFF
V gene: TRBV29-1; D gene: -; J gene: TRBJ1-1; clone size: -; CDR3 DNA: TGCAGCGTTGCTCTCGGCAGGCGGACTGAAGCTTTCTTT; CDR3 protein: CSVALGRRTEAFF
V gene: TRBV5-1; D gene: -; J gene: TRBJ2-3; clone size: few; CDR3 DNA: TGCGCCAGCAGCTTGGGGGGTTTCACAGATACGCAGTATTTT; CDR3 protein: CASSLGGFTDTQYF
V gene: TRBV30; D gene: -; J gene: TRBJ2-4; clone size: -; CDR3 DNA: TGTGCCTGGAGTGTAGTGGAAAACATTCAGTACTTC; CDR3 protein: CAWSVVENIQYF
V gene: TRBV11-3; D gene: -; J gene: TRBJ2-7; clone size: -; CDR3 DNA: TGTGCCAGCAGCTTAGTCTCTGGCTACGAGCAGTACTTC; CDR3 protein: CASSLVSGYEQYF
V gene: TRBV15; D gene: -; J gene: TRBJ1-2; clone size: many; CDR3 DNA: TGTGCCACCAGCAGAGGTAGGACGGTTAACTATGGCTACACCTTC; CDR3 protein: CATSRGRTVNYGYTF
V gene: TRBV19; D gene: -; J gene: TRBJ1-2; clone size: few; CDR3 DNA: TGTGCCAGTAGTCCCCCGGACCTAACCTTC; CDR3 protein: CASSPPDLTF
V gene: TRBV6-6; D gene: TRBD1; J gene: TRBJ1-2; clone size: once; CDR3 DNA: TGTGCCAGCAGCTGGGGTCCGGGACAGGGCATAAGCTACACCTTC; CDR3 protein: CASSWGPGQGISYTF
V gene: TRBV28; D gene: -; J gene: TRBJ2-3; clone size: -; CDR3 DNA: TGTGCCAGCAGTTTAGGATCGGCAGACTTAGATACTACGCAGTATTTT; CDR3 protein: CASSLGSADLDTTQYF
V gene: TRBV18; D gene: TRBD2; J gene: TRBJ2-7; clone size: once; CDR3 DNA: TGTGCCAGCTCCCCCAGGTTGGGGCGGGGGTCCTACGAGCAGTACTTC; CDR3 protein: CASSPRLGRGSYEQYF
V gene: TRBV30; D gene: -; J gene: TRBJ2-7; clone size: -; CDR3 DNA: TGTGCCTGGAATTCGCTCGTCGGGTCCTACGAGCAGTACTTC; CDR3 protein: CAWNSLVGSYEQYF
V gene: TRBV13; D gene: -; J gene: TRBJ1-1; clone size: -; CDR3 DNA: TGTGCCAGCAGCAGGGACAAGAACACTGAAGCTTTCTTT; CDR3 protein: CASSRDKNTEAFF
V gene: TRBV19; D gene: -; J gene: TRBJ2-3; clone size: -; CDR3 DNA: TGTGCCAGTTTTGACAGGTTGACAGATACGCAGTATTTT; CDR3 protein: CASFDRLTDTQYF
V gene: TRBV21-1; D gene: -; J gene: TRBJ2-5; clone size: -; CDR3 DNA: TGTGCCAGCAGCAAAAGTTCTAGCGGGAGCCGGAAAATCCAAGAGACTCAGTACTTC; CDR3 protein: CASSKSSSGSRKIQETQYF
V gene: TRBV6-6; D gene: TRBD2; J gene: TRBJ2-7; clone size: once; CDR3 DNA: TGTGCCAGCAGAGCGGGAAGGTACGAGCAGTACTTC; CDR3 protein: CASRAGRYEQYF
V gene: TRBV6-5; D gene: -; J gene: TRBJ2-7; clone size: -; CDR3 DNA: TGTGCCAGCAGTTACGGAGAACTCTACGAGCAGTACTTC; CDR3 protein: CASSYGELYEQYF
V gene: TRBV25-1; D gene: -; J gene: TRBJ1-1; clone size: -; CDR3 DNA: TGTGCCAGCAGTGAATCTGGTCATTTTGGTGAAGCTTTCTTT; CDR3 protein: CASSESGHFGEAFF
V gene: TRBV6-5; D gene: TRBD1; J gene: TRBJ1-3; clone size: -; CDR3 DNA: TGTGCCACTCAGCCGACAGGGTCCGGAAACACCATATATTTT; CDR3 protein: CATQPTGSGNTIYF
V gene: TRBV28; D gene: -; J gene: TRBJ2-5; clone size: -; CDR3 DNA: TGTGCCAGCAGCGTAGGGGAGACCCAGTACTTC; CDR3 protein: CASSVGETQYF
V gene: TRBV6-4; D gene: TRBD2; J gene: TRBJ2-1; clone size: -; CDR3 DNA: TGTGCCAGCAGTAGGGTTGCGGCTAGCGGTTACAATGAGCAGTTCTTC; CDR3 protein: CASSRVAASGYNEQFF
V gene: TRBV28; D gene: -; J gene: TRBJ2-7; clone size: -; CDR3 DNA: TGTGCCAGCAGTTTACTCCCAGTAACCTACGAGCAGTACTTC; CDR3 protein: CASSLLPVTYEQYF
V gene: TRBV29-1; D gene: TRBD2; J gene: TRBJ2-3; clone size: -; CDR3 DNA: TGCAGCGTTGTTCTAGCGGGAGCGTTGGATACGCAGTATTTT; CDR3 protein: CSVVLAGALDTQYF
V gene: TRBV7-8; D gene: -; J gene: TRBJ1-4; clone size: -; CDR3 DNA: TGTGCCACCGCGATTCTCCTTAATGAAAAACTGTTTTTT; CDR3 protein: CATAILLNEKLFF
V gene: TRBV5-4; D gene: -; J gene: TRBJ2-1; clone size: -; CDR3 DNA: TGTGCCAGCAGCTTGCGGGGTTTTGAGCAGTTCTTC; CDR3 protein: CASSLRGFEQFF
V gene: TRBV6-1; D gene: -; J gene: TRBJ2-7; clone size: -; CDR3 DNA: TGTGCCAGCAGTGAACCGACCTGGGGCGGACGATACGAGCAGTACTTC; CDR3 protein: CASSEPTWGGRYEQYF
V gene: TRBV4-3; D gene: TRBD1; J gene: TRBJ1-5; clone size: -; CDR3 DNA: TGCGCCAGCAGCCAAGACAGGACAGGGGGTCAGCCCCAGCATTTT; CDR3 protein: CASSQDRTGGQPQHF
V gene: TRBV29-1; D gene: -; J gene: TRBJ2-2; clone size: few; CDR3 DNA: TGCAGTGTACGGGTCACCGGGGAGCTGTTTTTT; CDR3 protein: CSVRVTGELFF
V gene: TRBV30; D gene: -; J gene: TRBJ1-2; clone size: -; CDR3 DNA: TGTGCCTGGAGTGTGTCCAGACTAGGGGGCTACACCTTC; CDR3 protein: CAWSVSRLGGYTF
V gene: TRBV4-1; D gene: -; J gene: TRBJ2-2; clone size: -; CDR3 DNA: TGCGCCAGCAGCCAAGCCGCATCCAGGGTAACCGGGGAGCTGTTTTTT; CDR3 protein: CASSQAASRVTGELFF
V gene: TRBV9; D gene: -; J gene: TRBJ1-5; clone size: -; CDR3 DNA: TGTGCCAGCAGCGTAGGGGGCGATTCGGATAGCAATCAGCCCCAGCATTTT; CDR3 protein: CASSVGGDSDSNQPQHF
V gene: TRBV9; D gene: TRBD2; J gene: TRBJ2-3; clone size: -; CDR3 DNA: TGTGCCAGCAGCTTTACTAGCGGCCCCACAGATACGCAGTATTTT; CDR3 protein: CASSFTSGPTDTQYF
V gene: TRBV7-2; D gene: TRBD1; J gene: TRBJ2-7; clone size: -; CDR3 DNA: TGTGCCAGCAGCTTAACCGGGACAGGGAGCGAGCAGTACTTC; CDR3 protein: CASSLTGTGSEQYF
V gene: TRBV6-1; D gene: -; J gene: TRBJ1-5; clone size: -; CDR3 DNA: TGTGCCAGCAGTGAAGGGACGACTCCTGACGATCAGCCCCAGCATTTT; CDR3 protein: CASSEGTTPDDQPQHF
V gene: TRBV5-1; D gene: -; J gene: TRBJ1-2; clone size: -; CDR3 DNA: TGCGCCAGCAGCTTGACACCGCCTGGAAGTCAGGATAACTATGGCTACACCTTC; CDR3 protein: CASSLTPPGSQDNYGYTF
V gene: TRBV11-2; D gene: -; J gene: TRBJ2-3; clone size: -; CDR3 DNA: TGTGCCAGCAGCTTAGACAGGGGGGTAGGCACAGATACGCAGTATTTT; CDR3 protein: CASSLDRGVGTDTQYF
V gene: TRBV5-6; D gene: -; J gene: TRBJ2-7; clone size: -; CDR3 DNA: TGTGCCAGCAGCCGCCGTCTATCCCTATCCTACGAGCAGTACTTC; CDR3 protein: CASSRRLSLSYEQYF
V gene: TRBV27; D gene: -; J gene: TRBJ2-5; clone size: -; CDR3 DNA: TGTGCCAGCAGTCCTTTCTCCAGCGAGACCCAGTACTTC; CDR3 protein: CASSPFSSETQYF
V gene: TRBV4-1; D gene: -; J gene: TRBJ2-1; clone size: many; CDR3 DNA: TGCGCCAGCAGCCACCCGGGGGGCGGGAGTCTTAATGAGCAGTTCTTC; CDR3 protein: CASSHPGGGSLNEQFF
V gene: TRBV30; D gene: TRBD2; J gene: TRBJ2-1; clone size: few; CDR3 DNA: TGTGCCTGGAAAGTTTTTAATAGCGGGAGGGCTCCGGAGCAGTTCTTC; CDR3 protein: CAWKVFNSGRAPEQFF
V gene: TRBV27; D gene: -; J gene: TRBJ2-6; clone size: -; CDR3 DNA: TGTGCCAGCAGTTTGGAGGACTCTGGGGCCAACGTCCTGACTTTC; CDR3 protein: CASSLEDSGANVLTF
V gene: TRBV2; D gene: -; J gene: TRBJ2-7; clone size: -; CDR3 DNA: TGTGCCAGCAGGGATTACGTGGAAGGTTTTCACGAGCAGTACTTC; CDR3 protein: CASRDYVEGFHEQYF
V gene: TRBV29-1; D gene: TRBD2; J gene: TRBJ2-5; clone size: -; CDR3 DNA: TGCAGCGTTGCGGCGGGAGGTGGGGAGACCCAGTACTTC; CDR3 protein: CSVAAGGGETQYF
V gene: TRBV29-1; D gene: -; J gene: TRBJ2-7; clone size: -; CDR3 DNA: TGCAGCGTTGAGACCCCGCTACAGTACGAGCAGTACTTC; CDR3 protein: CSVETPLQYEQYF
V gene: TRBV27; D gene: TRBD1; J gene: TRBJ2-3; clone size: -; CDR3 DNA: TGTGCCAGCAGTCCAGCCGGGACAGGTCCAGATACGCAGTATTTT; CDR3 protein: CASSPAGTGPDTQYF
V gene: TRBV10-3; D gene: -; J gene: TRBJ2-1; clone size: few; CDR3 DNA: TGTGCCATCAGTGACACTAGCCAAGCCTACAATGAGCAGTTCTTC; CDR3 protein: CAISDTSQAYNEQFF
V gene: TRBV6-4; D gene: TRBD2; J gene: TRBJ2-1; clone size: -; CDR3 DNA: TGTGCCAGCAGTGGGGCAGCGGGAGAGTGGGCTGAGCAGTTCTTC; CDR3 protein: CASSGAAGEWAEQFF
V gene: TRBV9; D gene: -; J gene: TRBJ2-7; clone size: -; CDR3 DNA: TGTGCCAGCAGCCAGAACTGGCCCTCATACGAGCAGTACTTC; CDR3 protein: CASSQNWPSYEQYF
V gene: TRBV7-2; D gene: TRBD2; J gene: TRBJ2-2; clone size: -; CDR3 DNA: TGTGCCAGCAGCTTAGATTTCGCGGGAGTTAACACCGGGGAGCTGTTTTTT; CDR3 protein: CASSLDFAGVNTGELFF
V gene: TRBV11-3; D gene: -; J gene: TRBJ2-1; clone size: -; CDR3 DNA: TGTGCCAGCAGCTTAACGAAGGGCTCGTCGAGTTTCTTC; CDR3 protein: CASSLTKGSSSFF
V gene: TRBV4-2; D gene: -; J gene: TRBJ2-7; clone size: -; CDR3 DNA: TGTGCCAGCAGCCAAGACCCTGCAAAACCATTCTACGAGCAGTACTTC; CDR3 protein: CASSQDPAKPFYEQYF
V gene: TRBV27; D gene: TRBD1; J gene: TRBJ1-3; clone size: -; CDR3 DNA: TGTGCCAGCAGTAGCCCGACTATTCAGGCCATGCTATGGACAGGGAAGGTGTGCGGAAACACCATATATTTT; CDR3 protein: CASSSPTIQAMLWTGKVCGNTIYF
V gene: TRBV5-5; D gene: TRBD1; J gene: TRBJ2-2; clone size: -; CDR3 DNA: TGTGCCAGCAGCGAGACAGGGGATTCCAACACCGGGGAGCTGTTTTTT; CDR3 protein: CASSETGDSNTGELFF
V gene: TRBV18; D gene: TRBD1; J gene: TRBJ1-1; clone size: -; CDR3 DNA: TGTGCCAGCTCACCGGACAGGGAGGGGGTGAACACTGAAGCTTTCTTT; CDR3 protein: CASSPDREGVNTEAFF